Below, 18 T cell receptor beta chains from the same sample are listed, as sequenced in a study of T cells in Graves' hyperthyroidism and ophthalmopathy. RNA transcripts provided the source from which TCR beta CDR3 regions were amplified. The TCR CDR3 first-round RT-PCR relied on the HTBI primer set. TCRdb reprocessed the multiplex PCR reads with MiXCR, giving one entry per CDR3 protein. The table lists under 350,000 distinct CDR3 sequences, 15% to 20% of them singletons, with approximately 49% in the top ten. Specimen: blood. These receptors all come from a woman between 45 and 65 years old with Graves' hyperthyroidism.

Only a few counts were recorded for this clonotype. V and J are TRBV30 and TRBJ2-2; maybe TRBD2 (5 bases). The germline V and J ends were trimmed by 5 bases and 3 bases, with 7 bases remaining between them. This CDR3 has 12 residues. CDR1 and CDR2 from the germline V gene are GTSNPN and SVGIG (reference sequence). CDR3: CAWGLYTGELFF. The CDR3 nucleotides are TGTGCCTGGGGACTTTACACCGGGGAGCTGTTTTTT.

This clonotype was seen many times. The chain combines TRBV6-1 with TRBJ1-1; maybe TRBD1 (5 bases). This CDR3 spans 14 amino acids. From germline, CDR1 is MNHNS and CDR2 SASEGT. Trimming shortened V by 5 bases and J by 5 bases, and 15 bases separated the two germline ends. In DNA form, the CDR3 reads TGTGCCAGCAGTTCCTTCGACAGAGAGACTGAAGCTTTCTTT. Its translation: CASSSFDRETEAFF.

This clonotype has at least ten counts. This chain uses TRBV20-1 with TRBJ1-1, with D perhaps matching TRBD1 (5 bases). CDR3 length: 14 residues. Germline V lookup: CDR1 DFQATT, CDR2 SNEGSKA (reference sequence). V was shortened by 3 bases and J by 0 bases, with 11 bases between the two germline ends. For the CDR3, the DNA is TGCAGTGCTAGGACCGGGGGAATGAACACTGAAGCTTTCTTT. It is translated as CSARTGGMNTEAFF.

This clonotype was detected many times. This chain joins TRBV7-9 and TRBJ2-2; TRBD2 might be the D (5 bases). CDR3 size: 14 residues. The ends were cut back, 2 bases at V and 6 bases at J, with 10 bases in the middle. Per germline, CDR1 SEHNR and CDR2 FQNEAQ (reference sequence). CDR3 residues: CASSLREKAGELFF. Here the CDR3 DNA reads TGTGCCAGCAGCTTACGGGAAAAAGCCGGGGAGCTGTTTTTT.

The rearrangement uses TRBV20-1 and TRBJ2-2; D might be TRBD2 (6 bases). The CDR3 has 15 residues. Trimming pared 3 bases from V and 1 base from J, leaving 12 bases between. Germline assignment: CDR1 DFQATT and CDR2 SNEGSKA (reference sequence). CDR3 nucleotide sequence: TGCAGTGCTAGGGACTACTCTAGGAACACCGGGGAGCTGTTTTTT. As protein: CSARDYSRNTGELFF.

This clonotype came up a few times. The rearrangement uses TRBV7-9 and TRBJ1-3, with TRBD1 as a possible D gene (5 bases). CDR3 length: 15 amino acids. V was shortened by 5 bases and J by 4 bases, with 15 bases between the two germline ends. CDR1 is SEHNR, CDR2 FQNEAQ, per germline (reference sequence). CDR3 in DNA: TGTGCCAGCAGCATATCCCAGGGAACCGGAAACACCATATATTTT. Protein: CASSISQGTGNTIYF.

This clonotype was observed at least ten times. The chain combines TRBV10-3 with TRBJ1-1; 9 bases align to TRBD1. V was pared by 3 bases and J by 8 bases, with 7 bases of the junction left unmatched. Per germline, CDR1 ENHRY and CDR2 SYGVKD. CDR3 length: 14 residues. In DNA, the CDR3 is TGTGCCATCAGTGATGGGACAGGGACTTCAGAAGCTTTCTTT. It yields the protein CAISDGTGTSEAFF.

This clonotype was detected only a few times. The V call is TRBV12-3 or TRBV12-4, the J call TRBJ1-5, with 12 bases aligning to TRBD1. V lost 5 bases and J lost 7; bases outside the gene matches: 3. This CDR3 region has 14 residues. CDR3 residues: CASSAGTGGQPQHF. CDR3 in DNA: TGTGCCAGCAGTGCCGGGACAGGGGGCCAGCCCCAGCATTTT.

The table lists this clonotype with many counts. The chain has TRBV20-1 and TRBJ2-7, with a possible D match to TRBD2 (6 bases). V was cut by 0 bases and J by 3 bases, with 9 bases left in between. The CDR3 has 13 residues. Germline V lookup: CDR1 DFQATT, CDR2 SNEGSKA (reference sequence). CDR3 residues: CSARDPSVYEQYF. The CDR3 nucleotides are TGCAGTGCTAGAGATCCTAGCGTCTACGAGCAGTACTTC.

This clonotype came up many times. The chain has TRBV7-3 and TRBJ2-6, with TRBD1 matching over 7 bases. Germline V gene sequence: CDR1 SGHTA, CDR2 FQGTGA. The CDR3 loop spans 17 amino acids. The V segment lost 2 bases and the J segment 4 bases; nucleotides outside the gene matches: 8. CDR3 DNA: TGTGCCAGCAGCTTAGAGCACAGGGGATCAGGGGCCAACGTCCTGACTTTC. Its translation is CASSLEHRGSGANVLTF.

This clonotype turned up a few times. The V and J genes are TRBV19 and TRBJ2-7; D is unclear. Germline V gene sequence: CDR1 LNHDA, CDR2 SQIVND (reference sequence). The ends were cut back, 5 bases at V and 4 bases at J, with 12 bases in the middle. The CDR3 covers 13 residues. In DNA form, the CDR3 reads TGTGCCAGTAGTGAGACGTACGCTTACGAGCAGTACTTC. Encoded protein: CASSETYAYEQYF.

The chain is built from TRBV9 and TRBJ1-1, with D possibly matching TRBD1 (5 bases). CDR1 SGDLS and CDR2 YYNGEE come from the germline V gene. The CDR3 runs 16 residues. The V end was cut by 3 bases, the J end by 0 bases, with 15 bases between. The CDR3 is CASSDRDGRVNTEAFF. The CDR3 DNA is TGTGCCAGCAGCGACCGGGACGGACGTGTGAACACTGAAGCTTTCTTT.

This chain uses TRBV5-1 with TRBJ2-3; 7 nucleotides align to TRBD2. J lost 7 bases, V lost 0 bases, and 8 bases had no gene match. CDR1 SGHRS and CDR2 YFSETQ come from the germline V gene. The CDR3 totals 15 residues. CDR3 sequence: CASSLAAGAGNTQYF. The CDR3 DNA is TGCGCCAGCAGCTTGGCGGCGGGAGCGGGGAATACGCAGTATTTT.

The V call is TRBV6-1, the J call TRBJ2-4; the D call may be TRBD1 or TRBD2 (5 bases each). V lost 1 base and J 12 bases, leaving 10 bases between the germline ends. Per germline, CDR1 MNHNS and CDR2 SASEGT. The CDR3 runs 12 residues. Here the CDR3 reads CASSEEGRTQYF. The CDR3 coding sequence is TGTGCCAGCAGTGAAGAGGGACGTACTCAGTACTTC.

This clonotype occurred a few times. V and J are TRBV6-1 and TRBJ1-1; a weak D match, TRBD1 (5 bases). Deletions cut 6 bases from V and 0 bases from J, with 14 bases between. This CDR3 has 15 residues. Germline V gives CDR1 MNHNS, CDR2 SASEGT. The CDR3 DNA reads as TGTGCCAGCAGCTGGGACGGGACGTTGAACACTGAAGCTTTCTTT. This encodes CASSWDGTLNTEAFF.

This clonotype was detected a few times. The rearrangement joins TRBV9 to TRBJ2-3, with TRBD2 identical over 7 bases. The V segment lost 2 bases and the J segment 3 bases; nucleotides outside the gene matches: 12. Germline assignment: CDR1 SGDLS and CDR2 YYNGEE. CDR3 size: 17 residues. The CDR3 DNA follows: TGTGCCAGCAGCGTTAACGGGAGGCCGACCGGGACAGATACGCAGTATTTT. Translation: CASSVNGRPTGTDTQYF.

This clonotype came up many times. The V call is TRBV28, the J call TRBJ1-5; no clear D gene. The germline V and J ends were trimmed by 6 bases and 2 bases, with 11 bases remaining between them. The CDR3 length is 14 residues. Germline V gene lookup returns CDR1 MDHEN and CDR2 SYDVKM. CDR3 residues: CASRVVRGNQPQHF. The CDR3 DNA reads TGTGCCAGCAGGGTAGTGAGGGGCAATCAGCCCCAGCATTTT.

This clonotype was counted ten times or more. The chain joins TRBV28 to TRBJ1-5; D gene unclear. Germline V lookup: CDR1 MDHEN, CDR2 SYDVKM. This CDR3 has 13 amino acids. V was trimmed by 7 bases and J by 0 bases, leaving 7 bases between them. CDR3 bases: TGTGCCAGCATAAGGGATAGCAATCAGCCCCAGCATTTT. Translation: CASIRDSNQPQHF.